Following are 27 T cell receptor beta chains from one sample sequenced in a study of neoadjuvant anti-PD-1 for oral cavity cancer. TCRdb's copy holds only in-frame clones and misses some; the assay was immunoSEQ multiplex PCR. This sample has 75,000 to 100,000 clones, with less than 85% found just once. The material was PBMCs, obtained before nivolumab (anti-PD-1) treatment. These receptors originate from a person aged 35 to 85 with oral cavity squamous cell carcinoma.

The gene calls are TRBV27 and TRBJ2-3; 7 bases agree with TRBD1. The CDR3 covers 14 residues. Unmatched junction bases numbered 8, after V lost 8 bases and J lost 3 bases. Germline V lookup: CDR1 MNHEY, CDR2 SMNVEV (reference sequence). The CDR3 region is CASAQGDWTDTQYF. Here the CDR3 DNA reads TGTGCCAGCGCGCAGGGGGATTGGACAGATACGCAGTATTTT.

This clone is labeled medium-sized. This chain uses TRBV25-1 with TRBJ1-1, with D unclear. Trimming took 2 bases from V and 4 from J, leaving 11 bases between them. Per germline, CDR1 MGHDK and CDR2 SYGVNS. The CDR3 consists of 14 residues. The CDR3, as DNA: TGTGCCAGCAGTGAAATTAGGGAGTCCACTGAAGCTTTCTTT. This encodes CASSEIRESTEAFF. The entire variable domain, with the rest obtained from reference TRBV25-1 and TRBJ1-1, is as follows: EADIYQTPRYLVIGTGKKITLECSQTMGHDKMYWYQQDPGMELHLIHYSYGVNSTEKGDLSSESTVSRIRTEHFPLTLESARPSHTSQYLCASSEIRESTEAFFGQGTRLTVV.

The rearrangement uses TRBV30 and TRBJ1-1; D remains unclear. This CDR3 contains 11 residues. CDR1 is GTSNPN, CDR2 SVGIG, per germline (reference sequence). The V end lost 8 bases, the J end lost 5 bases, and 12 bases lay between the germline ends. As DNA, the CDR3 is TGTGCCCGACTAAGAGGGACTGAAGCTTTCTTT. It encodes CARLRGTEAFF.

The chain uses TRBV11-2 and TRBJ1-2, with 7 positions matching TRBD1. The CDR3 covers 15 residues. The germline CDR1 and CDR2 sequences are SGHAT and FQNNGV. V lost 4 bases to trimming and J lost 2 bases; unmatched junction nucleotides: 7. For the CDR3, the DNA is TGTGCCAGCAGCTCAAGGACAGGTTGGAACTATGGCTACACCTTC. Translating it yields CASSSRTGWNYGYTF.

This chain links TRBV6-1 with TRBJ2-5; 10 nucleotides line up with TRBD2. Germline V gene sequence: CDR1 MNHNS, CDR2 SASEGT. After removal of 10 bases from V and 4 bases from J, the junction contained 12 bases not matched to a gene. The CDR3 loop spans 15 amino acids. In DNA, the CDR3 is TGTGCCACCTTACCCTCTAGCGGGAGAGGAGAGACCCAGTACTTC. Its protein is CATLPSSGRGETQYF.

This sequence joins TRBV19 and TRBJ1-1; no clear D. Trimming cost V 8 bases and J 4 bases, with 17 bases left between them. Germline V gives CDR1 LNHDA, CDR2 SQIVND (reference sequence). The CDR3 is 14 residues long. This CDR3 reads CASALTQFRTEAFF. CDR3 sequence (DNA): TGTGCCAGTGCTCTGACACAGTTCCGCACTGAAGCTTTCTTT.

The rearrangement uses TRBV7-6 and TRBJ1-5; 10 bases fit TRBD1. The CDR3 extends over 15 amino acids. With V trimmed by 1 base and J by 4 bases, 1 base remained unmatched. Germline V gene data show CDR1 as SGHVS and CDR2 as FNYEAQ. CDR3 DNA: TGTGCCAGCAGCTTAGGGGGACAGGGGAATCAGCCCCAGCATTTT. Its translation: CASSLGGQGNQPQHF. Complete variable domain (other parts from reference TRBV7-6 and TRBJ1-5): GAGVSQSPRYKVTKRGQDVALRCDPISGHVSLYWYRQALGQGPEFLTYFNYEAQQDKSGLPNDRFSAERPEGSISTLTIQRTEQRDSAMYRCASSLGGQGNQPQHFGDGTRLSIL.

For the CDR3, the DNA is TGTGCCAGCAGCTTGCGAGAGAATGAGCAGTTCTTC. This gives the protein CASSLRENEQFF. The chain joins TRBV11-3 to TRBJ2-1; D call uncertain. The CDR3 is made up of 12 amino acids. V lost 3 bases and J lost 7, with 7 bases in between. CDR1 and CDR2 from the germline V gene are SGHNT and YENEEA. The whole variable domain, filled in from reference TRBV11-3 and TRBJ2-1, reads EAGVVQSPRYKIIEKKQPVAFWCNPISGHNTLYWYLQNLGQGPELLIRYENEEAVDDSQLPKDRFSAERLKGVDSTLKIQPAELGDSAVYLCASSLRENEQFFGPGTRLTVL.

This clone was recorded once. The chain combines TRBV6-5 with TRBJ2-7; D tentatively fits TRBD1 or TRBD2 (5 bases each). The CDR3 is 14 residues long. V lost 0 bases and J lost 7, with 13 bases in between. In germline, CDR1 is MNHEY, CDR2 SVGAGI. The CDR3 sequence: CASSYSVVGTEQYF. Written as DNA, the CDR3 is TGTGCCAGCAGTTACTCGGTTGTCGGGACGGAGCAGTACTTC.

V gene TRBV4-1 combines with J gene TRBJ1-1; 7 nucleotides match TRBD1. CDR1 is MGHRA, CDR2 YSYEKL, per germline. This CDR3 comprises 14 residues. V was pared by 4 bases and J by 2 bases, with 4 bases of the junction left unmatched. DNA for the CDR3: TGCGCCAGCAGCCGGGACAGACTAAACACTGAAGCTTTCTTT. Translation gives CASSRDRLNTEAFF.

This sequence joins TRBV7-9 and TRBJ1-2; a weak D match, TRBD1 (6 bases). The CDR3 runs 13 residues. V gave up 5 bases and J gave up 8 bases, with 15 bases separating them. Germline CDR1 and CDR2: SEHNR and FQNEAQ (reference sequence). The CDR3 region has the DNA TGTGCCAGCAGCCCGGCCAGGGGAGTAGGCTACACCTTC. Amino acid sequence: CASSPARGVGYTF.

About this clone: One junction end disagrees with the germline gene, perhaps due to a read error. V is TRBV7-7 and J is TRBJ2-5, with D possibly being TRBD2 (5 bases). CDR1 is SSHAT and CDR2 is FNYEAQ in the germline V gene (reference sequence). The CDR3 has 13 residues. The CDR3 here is CASSFQAGETQYF. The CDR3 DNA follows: TGTGCTAGCAGTTTCCAGGCGGGAGAGACCCAGTACTTC.

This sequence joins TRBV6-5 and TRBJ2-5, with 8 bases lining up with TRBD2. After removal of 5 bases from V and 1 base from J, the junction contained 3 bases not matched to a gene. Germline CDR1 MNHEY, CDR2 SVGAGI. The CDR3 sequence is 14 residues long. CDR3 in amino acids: CASSPGLAQETQYF. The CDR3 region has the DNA TGTGCCAGCAGTCCTGGACTAGCCCAAGAGACCCAGTACTTC.

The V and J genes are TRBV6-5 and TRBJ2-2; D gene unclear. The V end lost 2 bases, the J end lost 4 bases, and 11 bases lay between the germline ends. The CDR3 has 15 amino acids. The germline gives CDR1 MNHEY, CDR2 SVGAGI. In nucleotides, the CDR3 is TGTGCCAGCAGTTACAATCACCAATCCACCGGGGAGCTGTTTTTT. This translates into CASSYNHQSTGELFF.

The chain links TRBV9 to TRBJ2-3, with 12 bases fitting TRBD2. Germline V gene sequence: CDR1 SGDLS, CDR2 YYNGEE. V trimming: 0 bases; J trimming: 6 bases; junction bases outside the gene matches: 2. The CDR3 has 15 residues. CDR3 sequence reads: CASSVGTSGMDTQYF. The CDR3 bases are TGTGCCAGCAGCGTAGGGACTAGCGGGATGGATACGCAGTATTTT.

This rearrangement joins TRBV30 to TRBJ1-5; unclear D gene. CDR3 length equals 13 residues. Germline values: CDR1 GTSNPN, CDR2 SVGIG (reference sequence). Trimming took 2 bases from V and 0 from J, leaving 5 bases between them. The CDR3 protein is CAWSLNSNQPQHF. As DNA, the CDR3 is TGTGCCTGGAGTCTGAATAGCAATCAGCCCCAGCATTTT. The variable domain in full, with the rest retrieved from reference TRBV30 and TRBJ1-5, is SQTIHQWPATLVQPVGSPLSLECTVEGTSNPNLYWYRQAAGRGLQLLFYSVGIGQISSEVPQNLSASRPQDRQFILSSKKLLLSDSGFYLCAWSLNSNQPQHFGDGTRLSIL.

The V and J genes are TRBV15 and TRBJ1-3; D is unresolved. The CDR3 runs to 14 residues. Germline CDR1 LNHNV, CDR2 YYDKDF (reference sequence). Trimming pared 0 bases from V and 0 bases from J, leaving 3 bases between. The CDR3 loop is CATSRELSGNTIYF. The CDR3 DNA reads TGTGCCACCAGCAGAGAGCTCTCTGGAAACACCATATATTTT.

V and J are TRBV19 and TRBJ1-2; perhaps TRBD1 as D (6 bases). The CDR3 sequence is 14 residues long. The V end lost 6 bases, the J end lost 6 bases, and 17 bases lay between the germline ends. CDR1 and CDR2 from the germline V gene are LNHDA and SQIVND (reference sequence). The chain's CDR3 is CASSSQGRYDGYTF. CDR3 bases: TGTGCCAGTAGCTCACAGGGTCGGTACGATGGCTACACCTTC.

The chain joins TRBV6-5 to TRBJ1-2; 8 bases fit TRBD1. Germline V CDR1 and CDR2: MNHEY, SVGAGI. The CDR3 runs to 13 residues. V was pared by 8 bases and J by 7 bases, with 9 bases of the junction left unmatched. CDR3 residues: CASSYRGSIGYTF. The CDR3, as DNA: TGTGCCAGCTCTTACAGGGGGTCTATTGGCTACACCTTC.

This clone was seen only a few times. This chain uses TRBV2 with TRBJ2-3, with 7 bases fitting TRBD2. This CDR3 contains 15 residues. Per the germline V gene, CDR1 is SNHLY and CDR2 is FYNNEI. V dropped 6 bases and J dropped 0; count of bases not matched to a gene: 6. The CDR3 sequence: CASRPSGVSTDTQYF. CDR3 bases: TGTGCCAGCAGACCCAGCGGGGTGAGCACAGATACGCAGTATTTT.

The CDR3, as DNA: TGCGCCAGCAGCACAGGGACCACCTTCAGCTATGGCTACACCTTC. It is translated as CASSTGTTFSYGYTF. This sequence joins TRBV5-1 and TRBJ1-2; a possible D gene is TRBD1 (6 bases). This CDR3 is built from 15 residues. Germline CDR1 is SGHRS and CDR2 is YFSETQ. V lost 4 bases and J lost 4, with 17 bases in between. Full variable domain (missing parts from reference TRBV5-1 and TRBJ1-2): KAGVTQTPRYLIKTRGQQVTLSCSPISGHRSVSWYQQTPGQGLQFLFEYFSETQRNKGNFPGRFSGRQFSNSRSEMNVSTLELGDSALYLCASSTGTTFSYGYTFGSGTRLTVV.

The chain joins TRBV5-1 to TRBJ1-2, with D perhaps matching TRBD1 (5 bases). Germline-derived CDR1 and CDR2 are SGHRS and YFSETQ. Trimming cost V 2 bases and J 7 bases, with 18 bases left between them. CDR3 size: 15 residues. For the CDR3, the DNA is TGCGCCAGCAGCTTTTCTGACTCCGGGGGTGGTGGCTACACCTTC. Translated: CASSFSDSGGGGYTF.

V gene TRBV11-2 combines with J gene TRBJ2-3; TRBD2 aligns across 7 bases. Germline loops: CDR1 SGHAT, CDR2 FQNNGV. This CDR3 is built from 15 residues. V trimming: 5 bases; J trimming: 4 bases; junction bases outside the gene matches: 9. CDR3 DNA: TGTGCCAGCAGCCTAGGAGGGAGGGGCCCAGATACGCAGTATTTT. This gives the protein CASSLGGRGPDTQYF.

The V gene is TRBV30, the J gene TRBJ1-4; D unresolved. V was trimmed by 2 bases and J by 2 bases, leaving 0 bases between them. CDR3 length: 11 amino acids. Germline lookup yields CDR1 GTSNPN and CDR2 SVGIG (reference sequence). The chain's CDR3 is CAWSTNEKLFF. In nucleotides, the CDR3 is TGTGCCTGGAGTACTAATGAAAAACTGTTTTTT.

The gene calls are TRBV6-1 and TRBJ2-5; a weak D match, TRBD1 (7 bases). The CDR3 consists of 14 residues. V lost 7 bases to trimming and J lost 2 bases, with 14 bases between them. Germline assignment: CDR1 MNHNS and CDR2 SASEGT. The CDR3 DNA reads TGTGCCAGCACCATCCAGGGGGGACAAGAGACCCAGTACTTC. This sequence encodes CASTIQGGQETQYF.

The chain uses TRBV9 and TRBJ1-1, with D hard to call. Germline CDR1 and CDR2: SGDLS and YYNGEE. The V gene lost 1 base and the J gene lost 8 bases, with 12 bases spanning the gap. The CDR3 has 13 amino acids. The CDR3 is CASSVWWSGEAFF. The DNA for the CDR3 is TGTGCCAGCAGCGTATGGTGGTCGGGGGAAGCTTTCTTT.

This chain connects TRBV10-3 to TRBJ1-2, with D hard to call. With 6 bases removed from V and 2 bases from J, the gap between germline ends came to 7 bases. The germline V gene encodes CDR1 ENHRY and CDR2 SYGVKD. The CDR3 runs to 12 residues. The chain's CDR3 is CAIRKGNYGYTF. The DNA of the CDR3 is TGTGCCATCAGAAAGGGCAACTATGGCTACACCTTC.